Each of the 4 T cell receptor beta chains below was sequenced from the same sample in a study of blood T cell repertoires in COVID-19. Here immunoSEQ multiplex PCR was the method, and the copy in TCRdb shows in-frame clones only, minus some. The sample records about 140,000 clones, almost 85% being singletons. Sequenced sample: PBMCs or T cells enriched from blood (not recorded which). The receptors were gathered from a woman aged 45 to 65 with acute COVID-19.

The chain's CDR3 is CSVLYQGIETQYF. CDR3 in DNA: TGCAGCGTCCTCTACCAGGGGATAGAGACCCAGTACTTC. The V call is TRBV29-1, the J call TRBJ2-5; tentative D call: TRBD1 (6 bases). This CDR3 is built from 13 residues. The germline CDR1 and CDR2 sequences are SQVTM and ANQGSEA. V lost 6 bases and J lost 4, with 15 bases in between.

V is TRBV12-3 or TRBV12-4 and J is TRBJ2-5; tentative D call: TRBD2 (5 bases). Trimming pared 8 bases from V and 4 bases from J, leaving 11 bases between. CDR3 length: 12 residues. This CDR3 reads CASERAGETQYF. The CDR3 nucleotides read TGTGCCAGCGAGAGGGCAGGAGAGACCCAGTACTTC.

CDR3 DNA: TGCAGTGCCTTACTTCCAGATACGCAGTATTTT. Its translation: CSALLPDTQYF. The rearrangement links TRBV20-1 to TRBJ2-3; D ambiguous. Trimming stripped 6 bases from V and 4 bases from J, with 8 bases between. The CDR3 covers 11 residues. The germline V gene encodes CDR1 DFQATT and CDR2 SNEGSKA (reference sequence).

The chain has TRBV9 and TRBJ1-1; D may be TRBD1 (6 bases). V was trimmed by 4 bases and J by 1 base, leaving 14 bases between them. The CDR3 length is 15 residues. Germline V gives CDR1 SGDLS, CDR2 YYNGEE. The CDR3 loop reads CASSPPGGTNTEAFF. CDR3 in DNA: TGTGCCAGCAGCCCCCCGGGGGGCACGAACACTGAAGCTTTCTTT.